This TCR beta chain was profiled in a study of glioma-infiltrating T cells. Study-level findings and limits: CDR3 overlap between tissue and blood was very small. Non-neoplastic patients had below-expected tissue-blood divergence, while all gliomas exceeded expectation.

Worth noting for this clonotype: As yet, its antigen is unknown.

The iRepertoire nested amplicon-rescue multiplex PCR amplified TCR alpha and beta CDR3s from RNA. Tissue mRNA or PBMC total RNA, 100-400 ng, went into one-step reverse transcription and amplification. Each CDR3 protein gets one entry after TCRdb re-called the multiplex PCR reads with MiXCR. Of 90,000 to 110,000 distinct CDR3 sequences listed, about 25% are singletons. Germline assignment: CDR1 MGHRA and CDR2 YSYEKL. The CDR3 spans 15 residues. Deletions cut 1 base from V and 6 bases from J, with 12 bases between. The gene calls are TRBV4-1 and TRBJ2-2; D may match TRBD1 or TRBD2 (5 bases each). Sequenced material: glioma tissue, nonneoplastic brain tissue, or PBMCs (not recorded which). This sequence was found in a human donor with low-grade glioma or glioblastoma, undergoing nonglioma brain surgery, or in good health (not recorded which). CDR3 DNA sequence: TGCGCCAGCAGCCAAGTGGGGACGGACGCCGGGGAGCTGTTTTTT. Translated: CASSQVGTDAGELFF.